A selection of T cell receptor beta chains follows, all from one sample in a study of blood T cell repertoires in COVID-19. This table comes from immunoSEQ multiplex PCR, and its TCRdb copy is limited to in-frame clones, with some not included. In the table there are 200,000 to 300,000 clones, around 90% of which are singletons. Sequencing was carried out using PBMCs or T cells enriched from blood (not recorded which). The receptors originated from a woman aged 40-49 years who had been exposed to COVID-19. Each CDR3 is given with its conserved first and last residue. Each record gives: V gene, D gene, clone size, J gene, CDR3 DNA, CDR3 protein. The D gene is left open where the match is weak. The size of a clone is reported for some rows only, either as once, few or many, or as a class for expanded clones.

V: TRBV7-9
D: TRBD2
size: NA
J: TRBJ2-2
DNA: TGTGCCAGCAGCTCGGGACTAGCGGCCGGGGAGCTGTTTTTT
CDR3: CASSSGLAAGELFF

V: TRBV6-2/TRBV6-3
D: NA
size: NA
J: TRBJ1-1
DNA: TGTGCCAGCAGCCGAAGTGGAGGGGTCGGTGAAGCTTTCTTT
CDR3: CASSRSGGVGEAFF

V: TRBV7-9
D: NA
size: NA
J: TRBJ2-3
DNA: TGTGCCAGCAGCCCTTTAGCAGTTAGCACAGATACGCAGTATTTT
CDR3: CASSPLAVSTDTQYF

V: TRBV11-3
D: NA
size: NA
J: TRBJ2-7
DNA: TGTGCCAGCAGCGGTCGGGGGAACGAGCAGTACTTC
CDR3: CASSGRGNEQYF

V: TRBV5-4
D: TRBD1
size: few
J: TRBJ1-1
DNA: TGTGCCAGCAGCCCGGGGACAGCTGAAGCTTTCTTT
CDR3: CASSPGTAEAFF

V: TRBV13
D: NA
size: NA
J: TRBJ2-7
DNA: TGTGCCAGCAGCTTAGTTGGGGGGAACTACGAGCAGTACTTC
CDR3: CASSLVGGNYEQYF

V: TRBV19
D: NA
size: NA
J: TRBJ1-4
DNA: TGTGCCAGTAGTACAAACAGGGAACAGCTGTTTTTT
CDR3: CASSTNREQLFF

V: TRBV29-1
D: TRBD2
size: NA
J: TRBJ2-7
DNA: TGCAGCGTACAAGTAGCGGGGGCCACCTACGAGCAGTACTTC
CDR3: CSVQVAGATYEQYF

V: TRBV11-3
D: NA
size: NA
J: TRBJ1-4
DNA: TGTGCCAGCAGCTTAGTAACACAGGAAAATGAAAAACTGTTTTTT
CDR3: CASSLVTQENEKLFF

V: TRBV28
D: NA
size: NA
J: TRBJ1-2
DNA: TGTGCCAGCAGCCTTAGCGAACCGGGAGCTAGGGGCTACACCTTC
CDR3: CASSLSEPGARGYTF

V: TRBV10-3
D: NA
size: NA
J: TRBJ2-3
DNA: TGTGCCATCAGTGATAGTCAGGCAGGGTCAGCAGATACGCAGTATTTT
CDR3: CAISDSQAGSADTQYF

V: TRBV30
D: NA
size: NA
J: TRBJ2-1
DNA: TGTGCCTGGAGTGTAGGTCAGGGCTACAATGAGCAGTTCTTC
CDR3: CAWSVGQGYNEQFF

V: TRBV9
D: TRBD2
size: NA
J: TRBJ2-2
DNA: TGTGCCCGCGGGCCGGGGGGGAATGCGAACACCGGGGAGCTGTTTTTT
CDR3: CARGPGGNANTGELFF